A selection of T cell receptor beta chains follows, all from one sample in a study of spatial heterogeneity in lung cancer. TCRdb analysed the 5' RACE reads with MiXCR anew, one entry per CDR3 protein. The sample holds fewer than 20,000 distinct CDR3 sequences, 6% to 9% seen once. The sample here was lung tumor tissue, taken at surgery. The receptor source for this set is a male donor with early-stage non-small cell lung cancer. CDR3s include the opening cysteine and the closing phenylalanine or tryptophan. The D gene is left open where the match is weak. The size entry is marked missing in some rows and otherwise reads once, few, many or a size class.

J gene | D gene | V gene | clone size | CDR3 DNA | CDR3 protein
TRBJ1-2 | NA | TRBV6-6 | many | TGTGCCAGCACCTACCCCTCCATGGTACAAGCCAACTATGGCTACACCTTC | CASTYPSMVQANYGYTF
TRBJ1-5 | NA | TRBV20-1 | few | TGCAGTGCTAGAGATCATGGGTTAGGGGATCAGCCCCAGCATTTT | CSARDHGLGDQPQHF
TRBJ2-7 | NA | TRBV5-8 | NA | TGTGCCAGCAGCTTCCAATTTGCCGGGACCAACTCGAAACCTTCCTACGAGCAGTACTTC | CASSFQFAGTNSKPSYEQYF
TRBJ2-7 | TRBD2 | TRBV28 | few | TGTGCCAGTTTTAGAGGGAGGGACTCCTACGAGCAGTACTTC | CASFRGRDSYEQYF
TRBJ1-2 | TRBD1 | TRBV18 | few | TGTGCCAGCTCACCACCGGGACAGAACTATGGCTACACCTTC | CASSPPGQNYGYTF
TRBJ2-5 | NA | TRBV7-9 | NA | TGTGCCAGCAGCTTTGACTTCCAAGAGACCCAGTACTTC | CASSFDFQETQYF
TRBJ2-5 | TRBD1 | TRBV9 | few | TGTGCCAGCAGCACTCGACAGGGGGAGGGAGAGACCCAGTACTTC | CASSTRQGEGETQYF
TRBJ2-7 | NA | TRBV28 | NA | TGTGCCAGCGCGAGGAGGGCCTACGAGCAGTACTTC | CASARRAYEQYF
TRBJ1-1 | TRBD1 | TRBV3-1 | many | TGTGCCAGCAGCCAAGAAAGGACAGGGCGAGACACTGAAGCTTTCTTT | CASSQERTGRDTEAFF
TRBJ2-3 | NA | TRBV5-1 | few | TGCGCCAGCAGCTTGGTCAGCCCGAGCACAGATACGCAGTATTTT | CASSLVSPSTDTQYF
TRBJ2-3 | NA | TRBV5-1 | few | TGCGCCAGCAGCTTGGAAAGGGGAGATACGCAGTATTTT | CASSLERGDTQYF
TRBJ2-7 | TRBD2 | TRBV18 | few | TGTGCCAGCTCACCACCGCCAAGCGGGGGGCCCGGGCAGTACTTC | CASSPPPSGGPGQYF
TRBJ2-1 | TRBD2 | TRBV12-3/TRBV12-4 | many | TGTGCCAGCACCGTGGGGACTAGGATTAGTGAGCAGTTCTTC | CASTVGTRISEQFF